This T cell receptor (beta chain) was retrieved from a study of T cell responses to AZD1222 COVID-19 vaccine. Study-wide results and limits: Spike-specific TCR breadth rose after two AZD1222 doses, and depth rose as well. Repertoires were collected only later (after the peak T cell response had occurred). At study baseline, merely over 5 AZD1222 recipients were seropositive. In a largely white British group with more females than males, clonal diversity was possibly underestimated.

A note on this clone: Its antigen is not known.

The protocol was immunoSEQ multiplex PCR, while the TCRdb copy is restricted to in-frame clones and leaves out a portion. The sample gives around 170,000 clones, roughly 88% of which show up once; 11% is in the top ten. CDR3 length equals 14 residues. Germline V gene lookup returns CDR1 KGHSH and CDR2 LQKENI. Trimming left V 3 bases short and J 0 bases short, with 8 bases between. The chain has TRBV18 and TRBJ1-1; a possible D gene is TRBD1 (5 bases). The sequence came from an adult who received the AZD1222 COVID-19 vaccine. Source: peripheral blood, taken 28 days after the second AZD1222 dose. CDR3 bases: TGTGCCAGCTCACCGGGGCAGATGAACACTGAAGCTTTCTTT. This codes for CASSPGQMNTEAFF.